The T cell receptor (beta chain) described here comes from a study of response to subunit inactivated influenza vaccine. Points from the study as a whole: The authors offered the suggestion that each seasonal influenza vaccination recruits few new T cells.

CDR1 is MNHEY and CDR2 is SVGEGT in the germline V gene. Trimming pared 0 bases from V and 1 base from J, leaving 9 bases between. The CDR3 length is 15 residues. This clonotype was recorded at least ten times. Its antigen is currently unknown. TCRdb called the RT-PCR reads again in MiXCR, with one record for every CDR3 protein. The sample consists of about 700,000 distinct CDR3 sequences, more than 11% of them appearing once. This specimen consisted of PBMCs from blood, obtained about 14 days before vaccination. The TCR originated in a man in his fifties who received an inactivated influenza vaccine. This sequence joins TRBV6-2 or TRBV6-3 and TRBJ1-1; no clear D. Here the CDR3 DNA reads TGTGCCAGCAGTTACTCGAGTCGGCAGAACACTGAAGCTTTCTTT. It yields the protein CASSYSSRQNTEAFF.